Following are 11 T cell receptor beta chains from one sample sequenced in a study of blood T cell repertoires in COVID-19. TCRdb's table, derived via immunoSEQ multiplex PCR, lists solely in-frame clones and lacks some. The sample includes under 55,000 clones, 86% of them seen just once. The sample was peripheral blood. The source is a man aged 35-49 years with active COVID-19.

This chain joins TRBV9 and TRBJ2-1; tentative D call: TRBD2 (6 bases). Per germline, CDR1 SGDLS and CDR2 YYNGEE. V lost 0 bases and J lost 10, with 17 bases in between. This CDR3 has 15 residues. In nucleotides, the CDR3 is TGTGCCAGCAGCGTAGTGGGGGAGGAGGCCAGCGAGCAGTTCTTC. Its protein product is CASSVVGEEASEQFF.

CDR3 loop: CASSPSGIMTDTQYF. Here the CDR3 DNA reads TGCGCCAGCAGCCCGAGCGGGATAATGACAGATACGCAGTATTTT. The chain combines TRBV5-1 with TRBJ2-3; 7 bases align to TRBD2. The V gene's germline CDR1 is SGHRS and CDR2 YFSETQ. There are 15 residues in the CDR3. J gave up 3 bases and V 4 bases, and 8 bases lay outside the gene matches.

The chain employs TRBV5-1 and TRBJ1-4, with D possibly TRBD1 on 6 matching bases. In germline, CDR1 is SGHRS, CDR2 YFSETQ. CDR3 length: 14 residues. Trimming removed 5 bases at V and 7 bases at J, with 15 bases between. Written as DNA, the CDR3 is TGCGCCAGCAGTTGGACAGTAGGTAGTGAAAAACTGTTTTTT. It codes for CASSWTVGSEKLFF.

The chain employs TRBV7-3 and TRBJ2-2; D call uncertain. The length of the CDR3 is 14 residues. The germline gives CDR1 SGHTA, CDR2 FQGTGA. The V end was cut by 2 bases, the J end by 4 bases, with 8 bases between. CDR3 in amino acids: CASSLLPSTGELFF. The CDR3 nucleotides are TGTGCCAGCAGCTTATTGCCTAGCACCGGGGAGCTGTTTTTT.

The V gene is TRBV12-3 or TRBV12-4, the J gene TRBJ1-4; TRBD1 is a possible D gene (5 bases). Trimming took 1 base from V and 6 from J, leaving 6 bases between them. The CDR3 consists of 13 residues. This chain's CDR3 is CASSLGRDEKLFF. DNA of the CDR3: TGTGCCAGCAGTTTAGGCAGGGATGAAAAACTGTTTTTT.

This clone is classed as medium-sized. V usage is TRBV3-1 (or the pseudogene TRBV3-2) and J usage is TRBJ2-2; a weak D match, TRBD1 (6 bases). The ends were cut back, 1 base at V and 15 bases at J, with 12 bases in the middle. The CDR3 consists of 12 residues. Germline values: CDR1 LGHDT, CDR2 YNNKEL (reference sequence). This CDR3 reads CASSQGQAGMFF. The DNA for the CDR3 is TGTGCCAGCAGCCAAGGACAGGCCGGGATGTTTTTT.

The V call is TRBV7-3, the J call TRBJ2-3; TRBD1 aligns across 7 bases. CDR3 size: 15 residues. Germline CDR1 SGHTA, CDR2 FQGTGA. The ends lost 2 bases at V and 4 bases at J; junction bases unmatched: 6. This CDR3 is CASSLDRGQADTQYF. In DNA, the CDR3 is TGTGCCAGCAGCTTAGATAGGGGGCAAGCAGATACGCAGTATTTT.

The V call is TRBV19, the J call TRBJ1-4, with D possibly matching TRBD1 (6 bases). V was trimmed by 10 bases and J by 5 bases, leaving 14 bases between them. The CDR3 contains 13 residues. The germline gives CDR1 LNHDA, CDR2 SQIVND (reference sequence). DNA for the CDR3: TGTGCCACCCCCGGACAGAAGAATGAAAAACTGTTTTTT. Protein product: CATPGQKNEKLFF.

V gene TRBV30 combines with J gene TRBJ1-1; the D gene is possibly TRBD1 (6 bases). Looked up from germline, CDR1 is GTSNPN and CDR2 is SVGIG (reference sequence). The CDR3 contains 16 residues. Trimming pared 3 bases from V and 5 bases from J, leaving 22 bases between. CDR3 in amino acids: CAWRHRLRGGETEAFF. The CDR3 coding sequence is TGTGCCTGGAGGCACAGACTTAGAGGGGGGGAAACTGAAGCTTTCTTT. Looking up the rest from reference TRBV30 and TRBJ1-1 gives the full variable domain: SQTIHQWPATLVQPVGSPLSLECTVEGTSNPNLYWYRQAAGRGLQLLFYSVGIGQISSEVPQNLSASRPQDRQFILSSKKLLLSDSGFYLCAWRHRLRGGETEAFFGQGTRLTVV.

The gene calls are TRBV28 and TRBJ2-7; maybe TRBD1 (6 bases). Trimming removed 4 bases at V and 2 bases at J, with 12 bases between. The CDR3 loop spans 14 amino acids. Germline loops: CDR1 MDHEN, CDR2 SYDVKM. CDR3 nucleotide sequence: TGTGCCAGCAGTTCCACAGGGCCTACCTACGAGCAGTACTTC. Translated: CASSSTGPTYEQYF. Together with reference TRBV28 and TRBJ2-7, the CDR3 gives the full variable domain: DVKVTQSSRYLVKRTGEKVFLECVQDMDHENMFWYRQDPGLGLRLIYFSYDVKMKEKGDIPEGYSVSREKKERFSLILESASTNQTSMYLCASSSTGPTYEQYFGPGTRLTVT.

V and J are TRBV10-3 and TRBJ2-1; 9 bases agree with TRBD1. With 8 bases clipped from V and 12 bases from J, the junction kept 8 bases outside the gene matches. Germline V gene lookup returns CDR1 ENHRY and CDR2 SYGVKD. The CDR3 loop spans 12 amino acids. For the CDR3, the DNA is TGTGCCATCGCAAACAGGGGGCTAGGGCAGTTCTTC. It translates to CAIANRGLGQFF.